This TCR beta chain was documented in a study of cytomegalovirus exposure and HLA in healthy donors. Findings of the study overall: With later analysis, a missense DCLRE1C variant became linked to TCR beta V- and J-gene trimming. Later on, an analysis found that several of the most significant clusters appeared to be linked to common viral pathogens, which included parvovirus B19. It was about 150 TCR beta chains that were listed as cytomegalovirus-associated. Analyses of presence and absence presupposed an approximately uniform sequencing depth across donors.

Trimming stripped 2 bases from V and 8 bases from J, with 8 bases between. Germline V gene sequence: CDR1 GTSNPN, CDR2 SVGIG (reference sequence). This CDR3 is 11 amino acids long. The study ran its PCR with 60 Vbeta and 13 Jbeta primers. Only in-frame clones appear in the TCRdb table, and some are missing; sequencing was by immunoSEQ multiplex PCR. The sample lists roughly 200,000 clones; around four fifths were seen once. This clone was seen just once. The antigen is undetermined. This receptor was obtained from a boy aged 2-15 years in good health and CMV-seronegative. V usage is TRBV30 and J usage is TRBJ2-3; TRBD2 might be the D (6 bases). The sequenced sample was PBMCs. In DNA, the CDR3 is TGTGCCTGGAGTAAGGGAGGTACGCAGTATTTT. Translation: CAWSKGGTQYF.